These 22 T cell receptor beta chains originate from one sample sequenced in a study of cytomegalovirus exposure and HLA in healthy donors. Clones were sequenced by immunoSEQ multiplex PCR, and TCRdb holds only the in-frame ones, with some missing. The table has 150,000 to 200,000 clones, 85% to 90% seen once. The material sequenced was PBMCs. The receptors come from a woman younger than 35 in good health and CMV-seropositive.

In this sample, this clone turned up once. J is TRBJ2-1 and V is TRBV11-2; D unclear. The germline V and J ends were trimmed by 5 bases and 0 bases, with 5 bases remaining between them. Germline V CDR1 and CDR2: SGHAT, FQNNGV. The CDR3 length is 13 residues. The CDR3 sequence is CASSPSSYNEQFF. Written as DNA, the CDR3 is TGTGCCAGCAGCCCTAGCTCCTACAATGAGCAGTTCTTC.

This clone was observed a single time. This chain links TRBV6-5 with TRBJ1-4; 9 nucleotides line up with TRBD1. Germline V CDR1 and CDR2: MNHEY, SVGAGI. V lost 6 bases and J lost 8; bases outside the gene matches: 7. There are 14 residues in the CDR3. DNA of the CDR3: TGTGCCAGCAGGGCACAGGGGGCCGGAGAAAAACTGTTTTTT. It translates to CASRAQGAGEKLFF.

This clone has just a few counts. The gene calls are TRBV5-1 and TRBJ2-7; possibly TRBD2 for D (6 bases). CDR3 length equals 14 residues. The germline gives CDR1 SGHRS, CDR2 YFSETQ. Trimming stripped 4 bases from V and 3 bases from J, with 14 bases between. CDR3 nucleotides: TGCGCCAGCAGCCGGGACTCCGGCGGCTACGAGCAGTACTTC. It yields the protein CASSRDSGGYEQYF.

The CDR3 loop reads CSVASHYNEQFF. CDR3 DNA sequence: TGCAGCGTTGCATCCCACTACAATGAGCAGTTCTTC. The chain joins TRBV29-1 to TRBJ2-1; D is unclear. The CDR3 has 12 amino acids. The germline V and J ends were trimmed by 4 bases and 3 bases, with 7 bases remaining between them. Germline V gene sequence: CDR1 SQVTM, CDR2 ANQGSEA.

The CDR3 bases are TGCGCCAGCAGTTCTCGTAGCGGGAGGGCCTACGAGCAGTACTTC. Its protein is CASSSRSGRAYEQYF. V gene TRBV10-2 combines with J gene TRBJ2-7, with 11 bases that match TRBD2. Germline V gene data show CDR1 as WSHSY and CDR2 as SAAADI. V gave up 5 bases and J gave up 2 bases; unmatched junction bases: 5. CDR3 length equals 15 residues.

The V gene is TRBV5-1, the J gene TRBJ1-1, with D unresolved. The CDR3 runs 17 residues. Per the germline V gene, CDR1 is SGHRS and CDR2 is YFSETQ. V lost 2 bases and J 0 bases, leaving 17 bases between the germline ends. The CDR3: CASSLLFLEHMNTEAFF. DNA for the CDR3: TGCGCCAGCAGCTTACTCTTCCTAGAGCACATGAACACTGAAGCTTTCTTT. The complete variable domain, with remaining parts taken from reference TRBV5-1 and TRBJ1-1, reads KAGVTQTPRYLIKTRGQQVTLSCSPISGHRSVSWYQQTPGQGLQFLFEYFSETQRNKGNFPGRFSGRQFSNSRSEMNVSTLELGDSALYLCASSLLFLEHMNTEAFFGQGTRLTVV.

The chain combines TRBV9 with TRBJ2-3; TRBD2 matches at 7 bases. CDR3 size: 16 residues. Germline-derived CDR1 and CDR2 are SGDLS and YYNGEE. V shed 2 bases, J shed 6 bases, and the junction held 12 bases outside the gene matches. The DNA for the CDR3 is TGTGCCAGCAGCGTTTCCGGGAGGTCCCACGTGGATACGCAGTATTTT. It yields the protein CASSVSGRSHVDTQYF.

The chain has TRBV28 and TRBJ2-7; D is uncertain. V dropped 3 bases and J dropped 6 bases, with 9 bases sitting between them. The germline V gene encodes CDR1 MDHEN and CDR2 SYDVKM. The CDR3 sequence is 12 residues long. CDR3 in DNA: TGTGCCAGCAGTTTTCGTGTGGCCGAGCAGTACTTC. Translating gives CASSFRVAEQYF. Together with reference TRBV28 and TRBJ2-7, the CDR3 gives the full variable domain: DVKVTQSSRYLVKRTGEKVFLECVQDMDHENMFWYRQDPGLGLRLIYFSYDVKMKEKGDIPEGYSVSREKKERFSLILESASTNQTSMYLCASSFRVAEQYFGPGTRLTVT.

The chain combines TRBV5-6 with TRBJ1-1; possibly TRBD1 for D (5 bases). This CDR3 is built from 14 residues. The germline gives CDR1 SGHDT, CDR2 YYEEEE. V dropped 4 bases and J dropped 3 bases, with 13 bases sitting between them. CDR3: CASSKQGWDTEAFF. The CDR3 DNA sequence: TGTGCCAGCAGCAAGCAGGGATGGGACACTGAAGCTTTCTTT.

The chain is built from TRBV6-6 and TRBJ2-3; tentative D call: TRBD2 (6 bases). Trimming stripped 10 bases from V and 1 base from J, with 18 bases between. The CDR3 runs to 15 residues. The germline V gene has CDR1 MNHNY and CDR2 SVGAGI (reference sequence). CDR3 sequence (DNA): TGTGCCACCTCCGGGAGTTTGAGCGGCACAGATACGCAGTATTTT. Encoded protein: CATSGSLSGTDTQYF.

This clone has a single count. The chain recombines TRBV6-1 with TRBJ1-2; D is ambiguous. The V end lost 6 bases, the J end lost 4 bases, and 15 bases lay between the germline ends. The CDR3 is 14 amino acids. Per germline, CDR1 MNHNS and CDR2 SASEGT. CDR3 in amino acids: CASRLPRGTYGYTF. Written as DNA, the CDR3 is TGTGCCAGCAGGCTTCCTAGAGGAACCTATGGCTACACCTTC.

V usage is TRBV13 and J usage is TRBJ2-2; D might be TRBD1 (6 bases). V lost 4 bases and J lost 2, with 14 bases in between. The CDR3 extends over 16 amino acids. From germline, CDR1 is PRHDT and CDR2 FYEKMQ (reference sequence). The CDR3 loop reads CASSSTGTTNTGELFF. The CDR3 DNA sequence: TGTGCCAGCAGCTCTACCGGGACAACCAACACCGGGGAGCTGTTTTTT. The variable domain in full, completed from reference TRBV13 and TRBJ2-2, reads AAGVIQSPRHLIKEKRETATLKCYPIPRHDTVYWYQQGPGQDPQFLISFYEKMQSDKGSIPDRFSAQQFSDYHSELNMSSLELGDSALYFCASSSTGTTNTGELFFGEGSRLTVL.

V gene TRBV5-1 combines with J gene TRBJ1-2; weak D call: TRBD1 (6 bases). The germline V and J ends were trimmed by 0 bases and 5 bases, with 17 bases remaining between them. There are 16 residues in the CDR3. Germline lookup yields CDR1 SGHRS and CDR2 YFSETQ. The CDR3 bases are TGCGCCAGCAGCTTGGGAACCACAGGGTTGGAATATGGCTACACCTTC. Amino acid sequence: CASSLGTTGLEYGYTF.

The chain combines TRBV11-3 with TRBJ2-3; D gene ambiguous. The V and J ends lost 5 bases and 0 bases respectively, with 9 bases between them. Germline-derived CDR1 and CDR2 are SGHNT and YENEEA. The CDR3 is 14 amino acids. The CDR3 loop reads CASSRVSSTDTQYF. The CDR3 DNA follows: TGTGCCAGCAGCCGCGTATCTAGCACAGATACGCAGTATTTT.

The V call is TRBV6-5, the J call TRBJ1-2; TRBD1 aligns across 9 bases. The CDR3 consists of 13 residues. CDR1 and CDR2 (germline): MNHEY, SVGAGI. After removal of 8 bases from V and 8 bases from J, the junction contained 9 bases not matched to a gene. This CDR3 reads CASVGQGGRGYTF. The CDR3, as DNA: TGTGCCAGCGTGGGACAGGGTGGGCGAGGCTACACCTTC.

This clone appeared a single time. The V call is TRBV5-1, the J call TRBJ2-3; weak D call: TRBD1 (5 bases). This CDR3 contains 14 residues. Germline V gene data show CDR1 as SGHRS and CDR2 as YFSETQ. The V and J ends lost 3 bases and 3 bases respectively, with 11 bases between them. The CDR3 loop is CASSSQGQTDTQYF. CDR3 DNA: TGCGCCAGCAGCTCCCAGGGCCAAACAGATACGCAGTATTTT. Looking up the rest from reference TRBV5-1 and TRBJ2-3 gives the full variable domain: KAGVTQTPRYLIKTRGQQVTLSCSPISGHRSVSWYQQTPGQGLQFLFEYFSETQRNKGNFPGRFSGRQFSNSRSEMNVSTLELGDSALYLCASSSQGQTDTQYFGPGTRLTVL.

The gene calls are TRBV5-1 and TRBJ2-4; the match to TRBD1 covers 7 bases. Germline CDR1 is SGHRS and CDR2 is YFSETQ. The CDR3 sequence is 19 residues long. Trimming at V came to 1 base and at J to 1 base, leaving 14 bases not matched to a gene. The CDR3 sequence is CASSLSPGGQGVAKNIQYF. CDR3 bases: TGCGCCAGCAGCTTGTCACCGGGCGGTCAGGGGGTGGCCAAAAACATTCAGTACTTC.

The chain couples TRBV10-1 to TRBJ1-3; D gene unclear. The CDR3 contains 13 residues. Trimming took 7 bases from V and 0 from J, leaving 7 bases between them. Per the germline V gene, CDR1 is WNHNN and CDR2 is SYGVQD (reference sequence). The CDR3, as DNA: TGCGCCAGCACCGGGGACTCTGGAAACACCATATATTTT. As protein: CASTGDSGNTIYF.

The V and J genes are TRBV5-5 and TRBJ1-2; tentatively, D is TRBD1 (5 bases). V was trimmed by 1 base and J by 2 bases, leaving 15 bases between them. CDR1 is SGHKS and CDR2 is YYEKEE in the germline V gene (reference sequence). CDR3 length: 16 amino acids. This CDR3 is CASSLRWGLLNYGYTF. In DNA form, the CDR3 reads TGTGCCAGCAGCTTGAGGTGGGGACTCTTAAACTATGGCTACACCTTC.

The chain is built from TRBV6-1 and TRBJ1-3; D remains ambiguous. The CDR3 loop spans 14 amino acids. The V gene's germline CDR1 is MNHNS and CDR2 SASEGT. V lost 7 bases and J 4 bases, leaving 14 bases between the germline ends. CDR3 coding DNA: TGTGCCAGCAATAGGAGAGGGTCGGGAAACACCATATATTTT. Amino acid sequence: CASNRRGSGNTIYF.

The chain carries TRBV6-5 and TRBJ2-1; 8 bases agree with TRBD2. V trimming: 2 bases; J trimming: 1 base; junction bases outside the gene matches: 4. This CDR3 has 16 amino acids. Germline-derived CDR1 and CDR2 are MNHEY and SVGAGI. CDR3 in amino acids: CASSYTAGGSYNEQFF. The CDR3 region has the DNA TGTGCCAGCAGTTACACCGCGGGAGGTTCCTACAATGAGCAGTTCTTC.

This clone was seen only a few times. The rearrangement links TRBV19 to TRBJ2-7; 7 bases align to TRBD1. Germline trimming cut 7 bases from V and 7 bases from J; bases unmatched to any gene: 10. This CDR3 is built from 13 residues. The germline CDR1 and CDR2 sequences are LNHDA and SQIVND (reference sequence). Here the CDR3 DNA reads TGTGCCAGTAACGACAGGGCTACGGGGGAGCAGTACTTC. This codes for CASNDRATGEQYF.